Shown below are 25 T cell receptor beta chains from a single sample sequenced in a study of blood T cell repertoires in COVID-19. Generated by immunoSEQ multiplex PCR, the TCRdb table keeps only in-frame clones and is missing some. This sample has about 180,000 clones, with roughly four fifths found just once. The sequenced sample consisted of peripheral blood. All receptors derive from a woman between 70 and 85 years old with COVID-19, enrolled during active disease.

The chain joins TRBV18 to TRBJ2-1; D might be TRBD2 (6 bases). The CDR3 is made up of 16 amino acids. Germline values: CDR1 KGHSH, CDR2 LQKENI. Between the trimmed V and J ends, which lost 3 bases and 0 bases, there was a span of 12 bases. CDR3: CASSPVAGSSYNEQFF. The CDR3 DNA follows: TGTGCCAGCTCACCGGTGGCGGGAAGCTCCTACAATGAGCAGTTCTTC. Filled out from reference TRBV18 and TRBJ2-1, the complete variable domain reads NAGVMQNPRHLVRRRGQEARLRCSPMKGHSHVYWYRQLPEEGLKFMVYLQKENIIDESGMPKERFSAEFPKEGPSILRIQQVVRGDSAAYFCASSPVAGSSYNEQFFGPGTRLTVL.

The V gene is TRBV5-6, the J gene TRBJ1-2, with no clear D. Trimming pared 4 bases from V and 8 bases from J, leaving 12 bases between. Germline V gene lookup returns CDR1 SGHDT and CDR2 YYEEEE. This CDR3 is built from 12 residues. CDR3 nucleotide sequence: TGTGCCAGCAGCCCCAGGACTCAGGGCTACACCTTC. Its translation: CASSPRTQGYTF.

The V call is TRBV24-1, the J call TRBJ2-1; 12 bases match TRBD2. CDR1 and CDR2 (germline): KGHDR, SFDVKD. Trimming at V came to 1 base and at J to 6 bases, leaving 6 bases not matched to a gene. The length of the CDR3 is 17 residues. In DNA form, the CDR3 reads TGTGCCACCAGTGATTTCTCTAGCGGGAGGGTAGGCAATGAGCAGTTCTTC. It encodes CATSDFSSGRVGNEQFF.

CDR3 DNA: TGTGCCAGCAGTTCCGGGACTCCCTACGAGCAGTACTTC. Encoded protein: CASSSGTPYEQYF. The V call is TRBV28, the J call TRBJ2-7; possibly TRBD2 for D (6 bases). Per germline, CDR1 MDHEN and CDR2 SYDVKM. Trimming cost V 4 bases and J 2 bases, with 9 bases left between them. The CDR3 runs to 13 residues.

The rearrangement links TRBV7-3 to TRBJ2-1, with D possibly TRBD2 on 6 matching bases. Germline V CDR1 and CDR2: SGHTA, FQGTGA. Trimming removed 1 base from V and 5 bases from J, with 12 bases in between. This CDR3 spans 15 amino acids. The CDR3 region has the DNA TGTGCCAGCAGCTTAAGCGGGACTTTAAACAATGAGCAGTTCTTC. Protein sequence: CASSLSGTLNNEQFF.

The sample holds one count of this clone. This chain links TRBV24-1 with TRBJ1-2; D ambiguous. From germline, CDR1 is KGHDR and CDR2 SFDVKD. With 9 bases removed from V and 0 bases from J, the gap between germline ends came to 13 bases. The CDR3 is made up of 14 amino acids. The CDR3 here is CATSRRDTNYGYTF. The CDR3 coding sequence is TGTGCCACCTCCCGCCGAGACACTAACTATGGCTACACCTTC.

The J gene is TRBJ2-7, the V gene TRBV6-6; a possible D gene is TRBD2 (6 bases). From germline, CDR1 is MNHNY and CDR2 SVGAGI (reference sequence). V dropped 7 bases and J dropped 2 bases, with 18 bases sitting between them. This CDR3 contains 15 residues. The CDR3 is CASTVVLGTAYEQYF. CDR3 nucleotides: TGTGCCAGCACTGTTGTCTTAGGGACTGCCTACGAGCAGTACTTC.

The chain joins TRBV24-1 to TRBJ2-7, with 8 bases that match TRBD1. With V trimmed by 4 bases and J by 2 bases, 9 bases remained unmatched. This CDR3 contains 16 residues. Germline V gene lookup returns CDR1 KGHDR and CDR2 SFDVKD. The CDR3 loop reads CATSEGGTGKPYEQYF. CDR3 sequence (DNA): TGTGCCACCAGTGAGGGTGGGACAGGAAAACCCTACGAGCAGTACTTC.

This clone was found a few times. The chain is built from TRBV7-9 and TRBJ1-2, with D hard to call. The germline CDR1 and CDR2 sequences are SEHNR and FQNEAQ (reference sequence). The CDR3 runs 15 residues. The V and J ends lost 0 bases and 4 bases respectively, with 12 bases between them. The chain's CDR3 is CASSLATGRGYGYTF. CDR3 coding DNA: TGTGCCAGCAGCTTAGCGACGGGAAGAGGCTATGGCTACACCTTC.

The chain couples TRBV5-4 to TRBJ2-5; tentative D call: TRBD1 (5 bases). V lost 5 bases, J lost 5 bases, and 13 bases lay in between. Looked up from germline, CDR1 is SGHNT and CDR2 is YYREEE (reference sequence). This CDR3 comprises 13 residues. CDR3 protein: CASRSGLGETQYF. The CDR3 bases are TGTGCCAGCAGATCAGGGCTGGGGGAGACCCAGTACTTC.

V is TRBV27 and J is TRBJ2-7; 8 nucleotides line up with TRBD1. Germline CDR1 and CDR2: MNHEY and SMNVEV (reference sequence). V shed 6 bases and J 10 bases; nucleotides not matched to a gene: 14. This CDR3 is 14 amino acids long. CDR3 sequence: CASSGLGTGRNQYF. The CDR3 region has the DNA TGTGCCAGCAGCGGACTCGGGACAGGTCGAAACCAGTACTTC.

For this clone: Other DNA sequences in the sample encode the same CDR3. The chain joins TRBV30 to TRBJ2-2; tentatively, D is TRBD2 (6 bases). V gave up 5 bases and J gave up 7 bases, with 26 bases separating them. Germline assignment: CDR1 GTSNPN and CDR2 SVGIG (reference sequence). This CDR3 has 17 amino acids. The CDR3 DNA follows: TGTGCCTGGGGGGGTCGGGGGACCTCGGCGGCGGGCGGGGAGCTGTTTTTT. Amino acid sequence: CAWGGRGTSAAGGELFF.

The sample holds a few counts of this clone. The chain employs TRBV5-4 and TRBJ1-3; D is uncertain. CDR1 is SGHNT and CDR2 is YYREEE in the germline V gene (reference sequence). V lost 4 bases and J lost 3, with 11 bases in between. The length of the CDR3 is 14 residues. The DNA of the CDR3 is TGTGCCAGCAGCCGAGAGGCGCTTGGAAACACCATATATTTT. Its protein is CASSREALGNTIYF.

V usage is TRBV11-2 and J usage is TRBJ2-7, with 10 bases fitting TRBD1. The germline CDR1 and CDR2 sequences are SGHAT and FQNNGV. The CDR3 sequence is 14 residues long. V lost 5 bases and J lost 6; bases outside the gene matches: 7. For the CDR3, the DNA is TGTGCCAGCAGCCAGGGACAGGGGACCTTCGAGCAGTACTTC. This codes for CASSQGQGTFEQYF.

The genes are TRBV18 and TRBJ1-1, with TRBD1 matching 11 bases. Trimming removed 4 bases from V and 4 bases from J; junction bases left unmatched: 2. The CDR3 totals 14 residues. CDR1 is KGHSH and CDR2 is LQKENI in the germline V gene. DNA for the CDR3: TGTGCCAGCTCACGAGGGACAGGGGGCACTGAAGCTTTCTTT. Translation gives CASSRGTGGTEAFF. The variable domain in full, with the rest retrieved from reference TRBV18 and TRBJ1-1, is NAGVMQNPRHLVRRRGQEARLRCSPMKGHSHVYWYRQLPEEGLKFMVYLQKENIIDESGMPKERFSAEFPKEGPSILRIQQVVRGDSAAYFCASSRGTGGTEAFFGQGTRLTVV.

The chain employs TRBV11-2 and TRBJ2-7; D gene unclear. V was clipped by 5 bases and J by 2 bases, with 10 bases between them. Germline CDR1 is SGHAT and CDR2 is FQNNGV. This CDR3 comprises 13 residues. The CDR3 DNA sequence: TGTGCCAGCAGCCGGCAGGTCGCCTACGAGCAGTACTTC. The encoded protein is CASSRQVAYEQYF.

This rearrangement joins TRBV19 to TRBJ1-1; 10 nucleotides align to TRBD1. Unmatched junction bases numbered 9, after V lost 4 bases and J lost 4 bases. CDR1 and CDR2 (germline): LNHDA, SQIVND (reference sequence). The CDR3 contains 16 residues. The CDR3 reads CASSTPPGTGVTEAFF. In DNA form, the CDR3 reads TGTGCCAGTAGTACCCCCCCAGGGACAGGGGTCACTGAAGCTTTCTTT.

The chain links TRBV6-5 to TRBJ1-3; D unclear. The V and J ends lost 4 bases and 0 bases respectively, with 13 bases between them. The CDR3 loop spans 16 amino acids. The V gene's germline CDR1 is MNHEY and CDR2 SVGAGI. The CDR3 DNA follows: TGTGCCAGCAGTTTAAGTGGCCTCAACTCTGGAAACACCATATATTTT. It codes for CASSLSGLNSGNTIYF.

The CDR3: CASSESGQSNQPQHF. CDR3 DNA: TGCGCCAGCAGTGAGTCCGGACAAAGCAATCAGCCCCAGCATTTT. This chain uses TRBV10-2 with TRBJ1-5, with a possible D match to TRBD1 (5 bases). Trimming shortened V by 0 bases and J by 1 base, and 7 bases separated the two germline ends. This CDR3 contains 15 residues. CDR1 is WSHSY, CDR2 SAAADI, per germline.

The chain couples TRBV6-6 to TRBJ2-7; perhaps TRBD1 as D (5 bases). Germline-derived CDR1 and CDR2 are MNHNY and SVGAGI (reference sequence). There are 14 residues in the CDR3. The V and J ends lost 7 bases and 2 bases respectively, with 15 bases between them. The CDR3 DNA follows: TGTGCCAGCACCCAGGGCGGTGAAACCTACGAGCAGTACTTC. It codes for CASTQGGETYEQYF.

This rearrangement joins TRBV9 to TRBJ2-5, with TRBD2 matching over 8 bases. V shed 4 bases, J shed 5 bases, and the junction held 19 bases outside the gene matches. CDR1 is SGDLS and CDR2 is YYNGEE in the germline V gene. The CDR3 sequence is 18 residues long. Written as DNA, the CDR3 is TGTGCCAGCAGCTATGGGACTAGTAAATCACCTGGGAGGGAGACCCAGTACTTC. Translated, it gives CASSYGTSKSPGRETQYF.

This clone has a handful of counts. The rearrangement uses TRBV3-1 (or the pseudogene TRBV3-2) and TRBJ1-2; D is unclear. V shed 1 base and J shed 0 bases, with 15 bases lying between them. The V gene's germline CDR1 is LGHDT and CDR2 YNNKEL (reference sequence). The CDR3 spans 17 residues. The CDR3 sequence: CASSQGGVRQTNYGYTF. For the CDR3, the DNA is TGTGCCAGCAGCCAAGGCGGTGTACGGCAGACTAACTATGGCTACACCTTC.

This chain uses TRBV19 with TRBJ1-4, with unresolved D. This CDR3 comprises 14 residues. V was pared by 3 bases and J by 7 bases, with 12 bases between. Germline CDR1 reads LNHDA; CDR2 reads SQIVND (reference sequence). The CDR3 nucleotides read TGTGCCAGTAGTATGCGGGGAGAAGGTGAAAAACTGTTTTTT. Translating gives CASSMRGEGEKLFF.

The rearrangement uses TRBV28 and TRBJ2-5; TRBD1 is a possible D gene (5 bases). CDR1 is MDHEN and CDR2 is SYDVKM in the germline V gene. The CDR3 contains 14 residues. Trimming cost V 2 bases and J 5 bases, with 12 bases left between them. The CDR3 spells CASSLDTPGETQYF. For the CDR3, the DNA is TGTGCCAGCAGTTTAGACACCCCAGGGGAGACCCAGTACTTC.

The chain links TRBV3-1 (or the pseudogene TRBV3-2) to TRBJ1-5; D gene unclear. This CDR3 has 13 residues. Trimming stripped 1 base from V and 4 bases from J, with 5 bases between. Germline CDR1 reads LGHDT; CDR2 reads YNNKEL (reference sequence). CDR3 sequence: CASSQAKNQPQHF. For the CDR3, the DNA is TGTGCCAGCAGCCAAGCTAAGAATCAGCCCCAGCATTTT.